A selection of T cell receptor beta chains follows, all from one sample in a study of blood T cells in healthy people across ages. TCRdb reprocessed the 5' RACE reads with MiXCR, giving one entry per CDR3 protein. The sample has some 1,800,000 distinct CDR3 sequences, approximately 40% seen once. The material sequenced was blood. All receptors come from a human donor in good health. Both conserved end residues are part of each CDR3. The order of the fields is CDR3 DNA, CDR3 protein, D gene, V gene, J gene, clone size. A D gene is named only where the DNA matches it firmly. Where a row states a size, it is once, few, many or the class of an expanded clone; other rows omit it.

CDR3 DNA: TGTGCCGGCAGCTTTCCACTAGGGTCGGTTAAGACCCAGTACTTC; CDR3 protein: CAGSFPLGSVKTQYF; D gene: NA; V gene: TRBV7-9; J gene: TRBJ2-5; clone size: NA
CDR3 DNA: TGCAGTGCTGGAGACCTTCGCGAACCCACTCAAGAGACCCAGTACTTC; CDR3 protein: CSAGDLREPTQETQYF; D gene: NA; V gene: TRBV20-1; J gene: TRBJ2-5; clone size: NA
CDR3 DNA: TGTGCCAGCAGTTTAAGGTCGCCAGATACGCAGTATTTT; CDR3 protein: CASSLRSPDTQYF; D gene: NA; V gene: TRBV12-3/TRBV12-4; J gene: TRBJ2-3; clone size: few
CDR3 DNA: TGTGCCAGCAGCCAAGAAGCTTACAGGAAGTCTGGCTACACCTTC; CDR3 protein: CASSQEAYRKSGYTF; D gene: NA; V gene: TRBV4-2; J gene: TRBJ1-2; clone size: NA
CDR3 DNA: TGTGCCAGCAGCTTCCCAACGACCGGGACAGGCGTTGACATTCAGTACTTC; CDR3 protein: CASSFPTTGTGVDIQYF; D gene: TRBD1; V gene: TRBV7-9; J gene: TRBJ2-4; clone size: few
CDR3 DNA: TGCGCCAGCAGCTTGGTGCTAGCGGGGGCGGGTGAGCAGTTCTTC; CDR3 protein: CASSLVLAGAGEQFF; D gene: TRBD2; V gene: TRBV5-1; J gene: TRBJ2-1; clone size: NA
CDR3 DNA: TGCAGTGCTAGTAAGGTTTCGAATGAAAAACTGTTTTTT; CDR3 protein: CSASKVSNEKLFF; D gene: NA; V gene: TRBV20-1; J gene: TRBJ1-4; clone size: NA
CDR3 DNA: TGTGCCAGCAGCTCCGGACAGGGAGGGGTGGAGACCCAGTACTTC; CDR3 protein: CASSSGQGGVETQYF; D gene: NA; V gene: TRBV5-4; J gene: TRBJ2-5; clone size: NA
CDR3 DNA: TGTGCCAGCAGCTTGGAGACAGGGGTGAACTATGGCTACACCTTC; CDR3 protein: CASSLETGVNYGYTF; D gene: TRBD1; V gene: TRBV11-3; J gene: TRBJ1-2; clone size: NA
CDR3 DNA: TGTGCCAGCAGCTTGGGACCGACCATTTCTGGAAACACCATATATTTT; CDR3 protein: CASSLGPTISGNTIYF; D gene: NA; V gene: TRBV7-2; J gene: TRBJ1-3; clone size: NA
CDR3 DNA: TGTGCCACGAACGACAGGGGAGACCAGCCCCAGCATTTT; CDR3 protein: CATNDRGDQPQHF; D gene: TRBD1; V gene: TRBV24-1; J gene: TRBJ1-5; clone size: NA
CDR3 DNA: TGCAGCGTTCGACAGGGAATTTTCTATGGCTACACCTTC; CDR3 protein: CSVRQGIFYGYTF; D gene: TRBD1; V gene: TRBV29-1; J gene: TRBJ1-2; clone size: many
CDR3 DNA: TGTGCCACCAGTGACGCCGGTCAGACAGATACGCAGTATTTT; CDR3 protein: CATSDAGQTDTQYF; D gene: NA; V gene: TRBV24-1; J gene: TRBJ2-3; clone size: NA
CDR3 DNA: TGTGCCAGCAGCCAAGATATGGGTAGCGGCTCAGATACGCAGTATTTT; CDR3 protein: CASSQDMGSGSDTQYF; D gene: NA; V gene: TRBV3-1; J gene: TRBJ2-3; clone size: NA
CDR3 DNA: TGCAGTGCCCGTCTGGATAGCAGTGCGGGAGGGACCCAGTACTTC; CDR3 protein: CSARLDSSAGGTQYF; D gene: TRBD2; V gene: TRBV20-1; J gene: TRBJ2-5; clone size: NA
CDR3 DNA: TGTGCCAGCAGCTGGGGACTAGCGATTGAAGACGGGACCCAGTACTTC; CDR3 protein: CASSWGLAIEDGTQYF; D gene: TRBD2; V gene: TRBV13; J gene: TRBJ2-5; clone size: few
CDR3 DNA: TGTGCCAGCAGTTCACCGGGGATATTCATTGGCTACACCTTC; CDR3 protein: CASSSPGIFIGYTF; D gene: NA; V gene: TRBV12-3/TRBV12-4; J gene: TRBJ1-2; clone size: few
CDR3 DNA: TGTGCCAGCAGTCTCCGACTCGGCGCCGGGGAGCTGTTTTTT; CDR3 protein: CASSLRLGAGELFF; D gene: NA; V gene: TRBV12-3/TRBV12-4; J gene: TRBJ2-2; clone size: NA
CDR3 DNA: TGTGCCAGCAGCACCCGCGGGGGGGTGAGCACAGATACGCAGTATTTT; CDR3 protein: CASSTRGGVSTDTQYF; D gene: TRBD2; V gene: TRBV28; J gene: TRBJ2-3; clone size: NA
CDR3 DNA: TGCAGCGTTGAAGGGAAGGTCGCCACGCAGTATTTT; CDR3 protein: CSVEGKVATQYF; D gene: NA; V gene: TRBV29-1; J gene: TRBJ2-3; clone size: few
CDR3 DNA: TGTGCCAGCAGTGGGACAGCCATTGGGCGCGAGCAGTACTTC; CDR3 protein: CASSGTAIGREQYF; D gene: TRBD1; V gene: TRBV7-2; J gene: TRBJ2-7; clone size: NA
CDR3 DNA: TGTGCCAGCAGCGTAGGTATCGACAGGACCTACACCGGGGAGCTGTTTTTT; CDR3 protein: CASSVGIDRTYTGELFF; D gene: NA; V gene: TRBV9; J gene: TRBJ2-2; clone size: NA
CDR3 DNA: TGTGCCAGCAGCATCGGTGGCGGGGGGCCCTACGAGCAGTACTTC; CDR3 protein: CASSIGGGGPYEQYF; D gene: TRBD2; V gene: TRBV7-9; J gene: TRBJ2-7; clone size: NA
CDR3 DNA: TGCAGCGTTCAAAACCCCACGGGGGAAACAAACTACGAGCAGTACTTC; CDR3 protein: CSVQNPTGETNYEQYF; D gene: NA; V gene: TRBV29-1; J gene: TRBJ2-7; clone size: few
CDR3 DNA: TGTGCCAGCAGTTTGGTCGGGGAAGGGGAAAAACTGTTTTTT; CDR3 protein: CASSLVGEGEKLFF; D gene: NA; V gene: TRBV7-2; J gene: TRBJ1-4; clone size: few
CDR3 DNA: TGTGCCAGCAGCTTAAAGGGACAGGGCGGTAGCAATCAGCCCCAGCATTTT; CDR3 protein: CASSLKGQGGSNQPQHF; D gene: TRBD1; V gene: TRBV5-8; J gene: TRBJ1-5; clone size: few
CDR3 DNA: TGCGCCAGCAGCCAAGAGTGGTTAGCGGGGGGGCTGGATACGCAGTATTTT; CDR3 protein: CASSQEWLAGGLDTQYF; D gene: TRBD2; V gene: TRBV4-3; J gene: TRBJ2-3; clone size: NA
CDR3 DNA: TGCGCCAGCACCCCCGGAACAGGGAGTCGGTACAATGAGCAGTTCTTC; CDR3 protein: CASTPGTGSRYNEQFF; D gene: NA; V gene: TRBV5-1; J gene: TRBJ2-1; clone size: NA
CDR3 DNA: TGCAGTGCTAGAACCCCTTCCAACAGGGGAGATTTGTGGACTGAAGCTTTCTTT; CDR3 protein: CSARTPSNRGDLWTEAFF; D gene: TRBD1; V gene: TRBV20-1; J gene: TRBJ1-1; clone size: few
CDR3 DNA: TGCGCCAGCAGAACTAGCGGGGGCCATGAGCAGTTCTTC; CDR3 protein: CASRTSGGHEQFF; D gene: TRBD2; V gene: TRBV5-1; J gene: TRBJ2-1; clone size: once
CDR3 DNA: TGTGCCAGCACACAAACCGGGACAGGGATGTCCTACAATGAGCAGTTCTTC; CDR3 protein: CASTQTGTGMSYNEQFF; D gene: TRBD1; V gene: TRBV6-6; J gene: TRBJ2-1; clone size: NA
CDR3 DNA: TGCAGTGCTGGACAGGGGGCTTCCAATGAGCAGTTCTTC; CDR3 protein: CSAGQGASNEQFF; D gene: TRBD1; V gene: TRBV29-1; J gene: TRBJ2-1; clone size: many
CDR3 DNA: TGTGCCAGCAGTGAAACCGAGGATCAGCCCCAGCATTTT; CDR3 protein: CASSETEDQPQHF; D gene: NA; V gene: TRBV6-1; J gene: TRBJ1-5; clone size: few
CDR3 DNA: TGCGCCAGCAGCTTGGGCCTGGGACTCCAGCCGTACGAGCAGTACTTC; CDR3 protein: CASSLGLGLQPYEQYF; D gene: NA; V gene: TRBV5-1; J gene: TRBJ2-7; clone size: NA
CDR3 DNA: TGTGCCAGCAGCGTAATCCCGGGACTAGCGTCGGGAGAGCAGTACTTC; CDR3 protein: CASSVIPGLASGEQYF; D gene: TRBD2; V gene: TRBV7-2; J gene: TRBJ2-4; clone size: few
CDR3 DNA: TGCAGTGCTAGAGATTCCGGGACAGATACGCAGTATTTT; CDR3 protein: CSARDSGTDTQYF; D gene: NA; V gene: TRBV20-1; J gene: TRBJ2-3; clone size: NA
CDR3 DNA: TGTGCCACCAGCAGAAGTTTGGCACAGGTCGACTACGAGCAGTACTTC; CDR3 protein: CATSRSLAQVDYEQYF; D gene: NA; V gene: TRBV15; J gene: TRBJ2-7; clone size: NA
CDR3 DNA: TGTGCTAGTGGTTTAACTCAATGGGGTTACACTGAAGCTTTCTTT; CDR3 protein: CASGLTQWGYTEAFF; D gene: NA; V gene: TRBV12-5; J gene: TRBJ1-1; clone size: NA
CDR3 DNA: TGCGCCAGCAGCTTACCGAGACAGGGCGTGAGGCAGTTCTTC; CDR3 protein: CASSLPRQGVRQFF; D gene: TRBD1; V gene: TRBV5-1; J gene: TRBJ2-1; clone size: NA
CDR3 DNA: TGCAGCGGTGGAACCCTAGGTGGTGAGCAGTTCTTC; CDR3 protein: CSGGTLGGEQFF; D gene: NA; V gene: TRBV29-1; J gene: TRBJ2-1; clone size: few
CDR3 DNA: TGCGCCAGCAGCTTGCAACACCCACAAGAGACCCAGTACTTC; CDR3 protein: CASSLQHPQETQYF; D gene: NA; V gene: TRBV5-1; J gene: TRBJ2-5; clone size: NA
CDR3 DNA: TGCAGCGTTGAAACGTGGGAGGGTCCCTACAATGAGCAGTACTTC; CDR3 protein: CSVETWEGPYNEQYF; D gene: TRBD2; V gene: TRBV29-1; J gene: TRBJ2-7; clone size: NA
CDR3 DNA: TGTGCCAGCAGCTCGACGACAGTCCGAAGAACCGGGGAGCTGTTTTTT; CDR3 protein: CASSSTTVRRTGELFF; D gene: NA; V gene: TRBV7-6; J gene: TRBJ2-2; clone size: NA
CDR3 DNA: TGCGCCAGCAGCTTGGAGGGACAGGGGGCGCCCGGGGCCAACGTCCTGACTTTC; CDR3 protein: CASSLEGQGAPGANVLTF; D gene: TRBD1; V gene: TRBV5-1; J gene: TRBJ2-6; clone size: NA
CDR3 DNA: TGTGCCAGCAGTTTACCGGACAGGGTTGGGGAGCAGTACTTC; CDR3 protein: CASSLPDRVGEQYF; D gene: TRBD1; V gene: TRBV28; J gene: TRBJ2-7; clone size: NA
CDR3 DNA: TGTGCCAGCAGCCAAGTGACTCTAGCGGGGGGACATCGCTCCTACAATGAGCAGTTCTTC; CDR3 protein: CASSQVTLAGGHRSYNEQFF; D gene: TRBD2; V gene: TRBV4-2; J gene: TRBJ2-1; clone size: NA
CDR3 DNA: TGTGCCAGCAGAAAGGGACAGGGACTTGGCGAGACCCGGTACTTC; CDR3 protein: CASRKGQGLGETRYF; D gene: TRBD1; V gene: TRBV28; J gene: TRBJ2-7; clone size: NA